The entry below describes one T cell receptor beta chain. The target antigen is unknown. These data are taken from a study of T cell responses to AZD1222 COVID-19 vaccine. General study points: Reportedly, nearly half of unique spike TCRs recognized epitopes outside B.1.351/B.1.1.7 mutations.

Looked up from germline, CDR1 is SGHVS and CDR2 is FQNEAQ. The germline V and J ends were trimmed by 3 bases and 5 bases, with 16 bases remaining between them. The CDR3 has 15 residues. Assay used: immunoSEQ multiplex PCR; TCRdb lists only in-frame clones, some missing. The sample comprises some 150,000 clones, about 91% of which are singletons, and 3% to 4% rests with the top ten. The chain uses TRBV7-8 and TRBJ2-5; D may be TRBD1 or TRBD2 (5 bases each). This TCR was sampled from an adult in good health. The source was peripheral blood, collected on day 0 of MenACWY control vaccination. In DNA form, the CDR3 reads TGTGCCAGCAGCTTGTACCGGGACGGGGCGGAGACCCAGTACTTC. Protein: CASSLYRDGAETQYF.